The present entry profiles one T cell receptor (beta chain) with its context. Trimming removed 5 bases from V and 2 bases from J; junction bases left unmatched: 6. CDR1 and CDR2 from the germline V gene are LNHDA and SQIVND (reference sequence). The CDR3 spans 14 residues. Genomic DNA provided the template from which TCR beta VDJ and CDR3 profiles were obtained. TCRdb passed the reads through MiXCR, listing each CDR3 protein once. The table shows hundreds of thousands of distinct CDR3 sequences, with about two thirds occurring only once. This sample is part of a study of CD8+CD57+ T cells in acquired aplastic anemia.

The J gene is TRBJ2-7, the V gene TRBV19; 7 bases match TRBD1. The clonotype comes from a human donor in good health, serving as a control. The sequencing sample was made of sorted CD4+, CD8+, or CD8+CD57+ T cells (not recorded which) from PBMCs. CDR3 DNA: TGTGCCAGTAGTTCCCTGGACAGGACCTACGAGCAGTACTTC. As protein: CASSSLDRTYEQYF.